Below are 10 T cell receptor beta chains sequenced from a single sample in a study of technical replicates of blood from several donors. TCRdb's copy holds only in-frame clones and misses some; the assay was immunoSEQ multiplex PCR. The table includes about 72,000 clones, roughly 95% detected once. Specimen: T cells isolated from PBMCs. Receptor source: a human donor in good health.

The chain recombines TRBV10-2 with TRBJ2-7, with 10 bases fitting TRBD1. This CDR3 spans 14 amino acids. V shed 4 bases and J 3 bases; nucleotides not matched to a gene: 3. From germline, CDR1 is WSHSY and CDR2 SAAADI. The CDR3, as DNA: TGCGCCAGCAGTGGGGGGGACAGGGGCTACGAGCAGTACTTC. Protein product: CASSGGDRGYEQYF.

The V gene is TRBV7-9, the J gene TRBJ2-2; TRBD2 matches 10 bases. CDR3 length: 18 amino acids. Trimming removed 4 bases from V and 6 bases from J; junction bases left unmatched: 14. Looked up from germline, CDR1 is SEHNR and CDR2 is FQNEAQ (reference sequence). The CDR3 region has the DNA TGTGCCAGCAGCTCTGGACTAGCGGTCACGACACGGGCCGGGGAGCTGTTTTTT. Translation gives CASSSGLAVTTRAGELFF.

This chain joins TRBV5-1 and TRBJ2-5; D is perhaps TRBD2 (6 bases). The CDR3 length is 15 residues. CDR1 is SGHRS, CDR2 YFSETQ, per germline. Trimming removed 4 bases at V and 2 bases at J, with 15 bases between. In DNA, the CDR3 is TGCGCCAGCAGCCGGGATCGGGGACTTCAAGAGACCCAGTACTTC. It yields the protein CASSRDRGLQETQYF.

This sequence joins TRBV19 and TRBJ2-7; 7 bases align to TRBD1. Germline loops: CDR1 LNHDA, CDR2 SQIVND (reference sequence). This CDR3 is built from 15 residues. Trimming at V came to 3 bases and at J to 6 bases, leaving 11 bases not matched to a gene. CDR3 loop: CASSIRGTAHSEQYF. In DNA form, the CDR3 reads TGTGCCAGTAGTATTAGGGGGACAGCTCACTCCGAGCAGTACTTC.

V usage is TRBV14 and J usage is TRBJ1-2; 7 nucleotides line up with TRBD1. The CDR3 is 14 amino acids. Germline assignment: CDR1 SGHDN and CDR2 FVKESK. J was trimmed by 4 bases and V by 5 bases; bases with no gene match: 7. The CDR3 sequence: CASSTRTGAYGYTF. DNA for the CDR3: TGTGCCAGCAGCACGCGAACAGGGGCCTATGGCTACACCTTC.

In DNA form, the CDR3 reads TGTGCCAGCAGCCAGCGCGACAGCTGGTACGAGCAGTACTTC. This translates into CASSQRDSWYEQYF. J is TRBJ2-7 and V is TRBV11-3; perhaps TRBD1 as D (5 bases). In germline, CDR1 is SGHNT, CDR2 YENEEA. The CDR3 extends over 14 amino acids. Trimming removed 5 bases at V and 4 bases at J, with 15 bases between. Full variable domain (remainder filled in from reference TRBV11-3 and TRBJ2-7): EAGVVQSPRYKIIEKKQPVAFWCNPISGHNTLYWYLQNLGQGPELLIRYENEEAVDDSQLPKDRFSAERLKGVDSTLKIQPAELGDSAVYLCASSQRDSWYEQYFGPGTRLTVT.

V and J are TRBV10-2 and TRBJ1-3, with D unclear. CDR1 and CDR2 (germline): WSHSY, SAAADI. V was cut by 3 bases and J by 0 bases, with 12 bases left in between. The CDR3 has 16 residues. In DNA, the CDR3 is TGCGCCAGCAGTGACCGATACTTAAGCTCTGGAAACACCATATATTTT. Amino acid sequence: CASSDRYLSSGNTIYF.

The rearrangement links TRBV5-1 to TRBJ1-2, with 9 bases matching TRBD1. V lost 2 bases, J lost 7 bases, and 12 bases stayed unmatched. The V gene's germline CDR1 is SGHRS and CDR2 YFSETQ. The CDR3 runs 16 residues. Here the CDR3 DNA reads TGCGCCAGCAGCTTCGGGACAGGGTCTTCGCGGAGTGGCTACACCTTC. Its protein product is CASSFGTGSSRSGYTF. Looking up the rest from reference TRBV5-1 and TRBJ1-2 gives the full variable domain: KAGVTQTPRYLIKTRGQQVTLSCSPISGHRSVSWYQQTPGQGLQFLFEYFSETQRNKGNFPGRFSGRQFSNSRSEMNVSTLELGDSALYLCASSFGTGSSRSGYTFGSGTRLTVV.

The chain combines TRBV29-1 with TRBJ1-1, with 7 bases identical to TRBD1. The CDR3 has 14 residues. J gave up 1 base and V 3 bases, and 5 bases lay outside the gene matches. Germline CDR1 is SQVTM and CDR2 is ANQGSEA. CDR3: CSVEAQGENTEAFF. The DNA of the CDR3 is TGCAGCGTTGAGGCCCAGGGGGAGAACACTGAAGCTTTCTTT.

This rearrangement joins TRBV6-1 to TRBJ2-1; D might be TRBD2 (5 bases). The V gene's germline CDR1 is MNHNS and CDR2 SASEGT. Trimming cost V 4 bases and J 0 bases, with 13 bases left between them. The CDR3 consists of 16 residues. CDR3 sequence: CASSARTSSSYNEQFF. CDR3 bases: TGTGCCAGCAGTGCGCGGACTTCTAGCTCCTACAATGAGCAGTTCTTC.